This T cell receptor (beta chain) originates from a study of beta chain features in type 1 diabetes. Germline CDR1 is SGHRS and CDR2 is YFSETQ. V was clipped by 1 base and J by 3 bases; unmatched bases: 9. CDR3 length: 16 residues. It was via CD45RO/CCR7/CD25/CD127/CD95/CD27 that CD4+ naive, central memory, regulatory and stem cell-like memory cells were sorted. As every portion of the isolated RNA was reverse transcribed, the sequencing read expressed TCRB transcripts. Assay used: immunoSEQ multiplex PCR; TCRdb lists only in-frame clones, some missing. The data hold about 370,000 clones, with 9.5% to 10% observed a single time. Comments on this clone: The antigen is unknown.

Findings of the study overall: Highly expressing activated T cells could be over-counted with a cDNA template. Moderate yet significant TCRB CDR3 shortening was seen in Type 1 diabetes patients in all four CD4+ subsets.

V gene TRBV5-1 combines with J gene TRBJ2-7, with 8 bases identical to TRBD1. The receptor comes from a man aged 30 to 45 with type 1 diabetes. Sequencing was carried out using central memory CD4+ T cells from blood. CDR3 protein: CASSLIRGQGGYEQYF. CDR3 nucleotide sequence: TGCGCCAGCAGCTTGATACGTGGACAGGGTGGCTACGAGCAGTACTTC.